These 24 T cell receptor beta chains came from one sample sequenced in a study of regulatory T cells in long-lasting Graves disease. With iRepertoire HTBI primers and Arm-PCR of CDR3 regions, TCR beta libraries were built. TCRdb itself ran the multiplex PCR reads through MiXCR, one entry per CDR3 protein. In the table there are more than 300,000 distinct CDR3 sequences, less than 30% of which are singletons. Time point in this sample: persistent/refractory GD, antithyroid drugs over 5 years with positive TRAb. The TCR library used RNA extracted from PBMCs. This specimen was peripheral blood mononuclear cells (PBMCs), taken when the disease was refractory, from a patient treated with antithyroid drugs. The receptors originated from a woman in her forties with Graves disease.

This clonotype was counted at least ten times. The gene calls are TRBV28 and TRBJ1-4; the match to TRBD1 covers 10 bases. Unmatched junction bases numbered 13, after V lost 6 bases and J lost 6 bases. CDR3 length equals 17 residues. Germline loops: CDR1 MDHEN, CDR2 SYDVKM. The CDR3, as DNA: TGTGCCAGCAGCCTCCGGTATGACAGGGGGCGAGATGAAAAACTGTTTTTT. This translates into CASSLRYDRGRDEKLFF. The whole variable domain, filled in from reference TRBV28 and TRBJ1-4, reads DVKVTQSSRYLVKRTGEKVFLECVQDMDHENMFWYRQDPGLGLRLIYFSYDVKMKEKGDIPEGYSVSREKKERFSLILESASTNQTSMYLCASSLRYDRGRDEKLFFGSGTQLSVL.

At least ten counts were recorded for this clonotype. This chain joins TRBV28 and TRBJ2-7; 8 bases are a match to TRBD1. The CDR3 loop spans 13 amino acids. J was trimmed by 5 bases and V by 8 bases; bases with no gene match: 8. Germline CDR1 and CDR2: MDHEN and SYDVKM. The CDR3 sequence is CASRTQGAHEQYF. CDR3 nucleotides: TGTGCCAGCCGGACGCAGGGGGCTCACGAGCAGTACTTC.

The gene calls are TRBV4-1 and TRBJ1-1; D gene ambiguous. CDR1 MGHRA and CDR2 YSYEKL come from the germline V gene. This CDR3 has 15 amino acids. With 0 bases removed from V and 0 bases from J, the gap between germline ends came to 8 bases. The chain's CDR3 is CASSQDRRVNTEAFF. CDR3 nucleotides: TGCGCCAGCAGCCAAGATAGGCGGGTGAACACTGAAGCTTTCTTT.

The chain combines TRBV6-1 with TRBJ1-4; D might be TRBD1 (5 bases). The CDR3 contains 14 residues. In germline, CDR1 is MNHNS, CDR2 SASEGT. Trimming took off 4 bases at V and 8 bases at J, with 14 bases between the two ends. The CDR3 DNA is TGTGCCAGCAGTGCGGACATGACGAGGGAAAAACTGTTTTTT. Encoded protein: CASSADMTREKLFF.

This clonotype was counted many times. CDR3 nucleotide sequence: TGTGCCAGCAGCTTGCTGGGTGGGATGAACACTGAAGCTTTCTTT. Its protein is CASSLLGGMNTEAFF. V and J are TRBV28 and TRBJ1-1; D is unclear. From germline, CDR1 is MDHEN and CDR2 SYDVKM. The CDR3 is 15 amino acids. V lost 6 bases and J lost 0, with 14 bases in between.

Concerning this clonotype itself: One junction end does not reproduce the germline sequence, and a read error may be involved. J is TRBJ2-6 and V is TRBV6-1; 12 bases are a match to TRBD2. This CDR3 region has 17 residues. The germline CDR1 and CDR2 sequences are MNHNS and SASEGT. The CDR3 DNA reads as TGCGCCAGCAGCCTAGGACTAGCGGGAACAGGGGCCAACGTCCTGACTTTC. It translates to CASSLGLAGTGANVLTF.

This clonotype came up many times. The chain recombines TRBV6-1 with TRBJ1-4; 7 bases align to TRBD1. V shed 5 bases, J shed 0 bases, and the junction held 0 bases outside the gene matches. Germline CDR1 MNHNS, CDR2 SASEGT. The CDR3 spans 14 residues. The CDR3 here is CASSTGATNEKLFF. The CDR3, as DNA: TGTGCCAGCAGTACAGGGGCAACTAATGAAAAACTGTTTTTT.

The chain is built from TRBV5-5 and TRBJ1-1; D gene unclear. In germline, CDR1 is SGHKS, CDR2 YYEKEE (reference sequence). CDR3 length: 14 residues. V was clipped by 3 bases and J by 1 base, with 10 bases between them. CDR3 DNA: TGTGCCAGCAGCTCTGGACCGGGGAACACTGAAGCTTTCTTT. Translation gives CASSSGPGNTEAFF.

This clonotype turned up a few times. This chain joins TRBV29-1 and TRBJ2-1, with D unclear. CDR1 SQVTM and CDR2 ANQGSEA come from the germline V gene. V was pared by 3 bases and J by 10 bases, with 10 bases between. The CDR3 has 11 amino acids. CDR3 sequence (DNA): TGCAGCGTTGACTTCGTGGGGGAGCAGTTCTTC. Translated: CSVDFVGEQFF.

This clonotype came up many times. This sequence joins TRBV19 and TRBJ2-7; 7 positions match TRBD1. V lost 4 bases to trimming and J lost 4 bases; unmatched junction nucleotides: 10. The CDR3 has 15 residues. CDR1 is LNHDA, CDR2 SQIVND, per germline (reference sequence). The chain's CDR3 is CASSSTTGAAYEQYF. As DNA, the CDR3 is TGTGCCAGTAGTAGCACTACAGGGGCAGCGTACGAGCAGTACTTC.

This clonotype was counted only a few times. Being one base from a much bigger clone, this may be a read error. This chain links TRBV11-2 with TRBJ1-1; D uncertain. The CDR3 sequence is 14 residues long. Germline assignment: CDR1 SGHAT and CDR2 FQNNGV. The chain's CDR3 is CASSLDTRNAEAFF. The CDR3 DNA follows: TGTGCCAGCAGCTTAGATACCCGGAACGCTGAAGCTTTCTTT.

This clonotype appeared many times. This rearrangement joins TRBV6-5 to TRBJ2-4; 9 nucleotides line up with TRBD1. J gave up 11 bases and V 4 bases, and 3 bases lay outside the gene matches. CDR1 is MNHEY and CDR2 is SVGAGI in the germline V gene. The CDR3 has 12 residues. CDR3 DNA: TGTGCCAGCAGTTTGGGACAGGGAGTTCAGTACTTC. It codes for CASSLGQGVQYF.

This clonotype was counted at least ten times. This rearrangement joins TRBV28 to TRBJ2-5; 9 nucleotides align to TRBD1. Trimming removed 6 bases from V and 6 bases from J; junction bases left unmatched: 5. Germline values: CDR1 MDHEN, CDR2 SYDVKM. This CDR3 is built from 13 residues. The CDR3 loop reads CASRPDRGKTQYF. In DNA, the CDR3 is TGTGCCAGCAGACCCGACAGGGGGAAGACCCAGTACTTC. The full variable domain, with the rest looked up from reference TRBV28 and TRBJ2-5, is DVKVTQSSRYLVKRTGEKVFLECVQDMDHENMFWYRQDPGLGLRLIYFSYDVKMKEKGDIPEGYSVSREKKERFSLILESASTNQTSMYLCASRPDRGKTQYFGPGTRLLVL.

This clonotype appeared many times. V usage is TRBV6-1 and J usage is TRBJ2-7; 13 bases align to TRBD2. Per germline, CDR1 MNHNS and CDR2 SASEGT. V was pared by 5 bases and J by 4 bases, with 8 bases of the junction left unmatched. This CDR3 contains 16 residues. CDR3 nucleotide sequence: TGTGCCAGCAGTATAATCGGACTAGCGGGAGCTTACGAGCAGTACTTC. Amino acids: CASSIIGLAGAYEQYF.

This clonotype was counted many times. The chain is built from TRBV28 and TRBJ2-5, with D possibly TRBD2 on 7 matching bases. CDR1 is MDHEN and CDR2 is SYDVKM in the germline V gene. The CDR3 contains 15 residues. V was shortened by 6 bases and J by 5 bases, with 19 bases between the two germline ends. This chain's CDR3 is CASSRGGALRETQYF. The CDR3 DNA follows: TGTGCCAGCAGCCGAGGGGGGGCGCTTAGGGAGACCCAGTACTTC. Using reference TRBV28 and TRBJ2-5 for the parts outside the CDR3, the full variable domain is DVKVTQSSRYLVKRTGEKVFLECVQDMDHENMFWYRQDPGLGLRLIYFSYDVKMKEKGDIPEGYSVSREKKERFSLILESASTNQTSMYLCASSRGGALRETQYFGPGTRLLVL.

This clonotype was counted many times. This chain uses TRBV2 with TRBJ1-5; 8 bases match TRBD1. The CDR3 covers 15 residues. Germline loops: CDR1 SNHLY, CDR2 FYNNEI. With V trimmed by 7 bases and J by 6 bases, 11 bases remained unmatched. CDR3 protein: CASTLTGDRSQPQHF. CDR3 DNA sequence: TGTGCCAGCACCCTTACAGGGGACAGGAGTCAGCCCCAGCATTTT.

This clonotype has just a few counts. The chain is built from TRBV2 and TRBJ1-1; 8 nucleotides agree with TRBD1. The V segment lost 6 bases and the J segment 5 bases; nucleotides outside the gene matches: 8. Germline CDR1 SNHLY, CDR2 FYNNEI. This CDR3 is built from 14 residues. DNA of the CDR3: TGTGCCAGCAGCGATGACAGGGGAATGACTGAAGCTTTCTTT. Translating gives CASSDDRGMTEAFF.

The V call is TRBV2, the J call TRBJ1-5, with D unresolved. CDR1 and CDR2 (germline): SNHLY, FYNNEI. The germline V and J ends were trimmed by 4 bases and 2 bases, with 12 bases remaining between them. There are 15 residues in the CDR3. The CDR3: CASSGSWLGNQPQHF. In DNA, the CDR3 is TGTGCCAGCAGTGGATCGTGGCTGGGCAATCAGCCCCAGCATTTT. Drawing the rest from reference TRBV2 and TRBJ1-5, the complete variable domain is EPEVTQTPSHQVTQMGQEVILRCVPISNHLYFYWYRQILGQKVEFLVSFYNNEISEKSEIFDDQFSVERPDGSNFTLKIRSTKLEDSAMYFCASSGSWLGNQPQHFGDGTRLSIL.

V and J are TRBV9 and TRBJ2-1; 10 bases agree with TRBD2. Germline V gene sequence: CDR1 SGDLS, CDR2 YYNGEE. V trimming: 2 bases; J trimming: 9 bases; junction bases outside the gene matches: 8. This CDR3 region has 15 residues. The CDR3 spells CASSVSGRRSGEQFF. The CDR3 nucleotides read TGTGCCAGCAGCGTTAGCGGGAGGCGATCCGGTGAGCAGTTCTTC.

With respect to this clonotype: A much more abundant neighbour one base away suggests this may be a read error. The V and J genes are TRBV5-1 and TRBJ1-4; D may be TRBD1 (6 bases). V was shortened by 2 bases and J by 13 bases, with 18 bases between the two germline ends. This CDR3 comprises 14 residues. CDR1 and CDR2 (germline): SGHRS, YFSETQ. CDR3 in DNA: TGCGCCAGCAGCTTCCGGGATTTGACAGGAAGACTGTTTTTT. It codes for CASSFRDLTGRLFF.

The table lists this clonotype with a few counts. V is TRBV7-9 and J is TRBJ2-5; D is possibly TRBD2 (5 bases). Germline-derived CDR1 and CDR2 are SEHNR and FQNEAQ (reference sequence). Between the trimmed V and J ends, which lost 11 bases and 5 bases, there was a span of 12 bases. CDR3 length: 11 amino acids. This chain's CDR3 is CAEEAAETQYF. CDR3 sequence (DNA): TGTGCCGAGGAGGCGGCGGAGACCCAGTACTTC.

This clonotype came up many times. The gene calls are TRBV12-3 or TRBV12-4 and TRBJ2-7; D remains ambiguous. V lost 3 bases and J 2 bases, leaving 11 bases between the germline ends. The CDR3 extends over 14 amino acids. CDR3 DNA: TGTGCCAGCAGTTTTAGACTGTTACCCTACGAGCAGTACTTC. Amino acids: CASSFRLLPYEQYF.

V gene TRBV13 combines with J gene TRBJ2-1; D is unclear. V was trimmed by 4 bases and J by 10 bases, leaving 8 bases between them. This CDR3 is 11 amino acids long. CDR1 is PRHDT and CDR2 is FYEKMQ in the germline V gene (reference sequence). CDR3 bases: TGTGCCAGCAGCTCTTCAAGAGAGCAGTTCTTC. It specifies CASSSSREQFF.

This clonotype was detected a few times. V usage is TRBV11-2 and J usage is TRBJ2-7, with TRBD1 identical over 7 bases. Trimming took 5 bases from V and 0 from J; bases not matched to a gene: 7. Germline V CDR1 and CDR2: SGHAT, FQNNGV. The CDR3 covers 15 residues. This CDR3 reads CASSPGGGYSYEQYF. Here the CDR3 DNA reads TGTGCCAGCAGCCCAGGGGGTGGGTACTCCTACGAGCAGTACTTC.